A selection of T cell receptor beta chains follows, all from one sample in a study of blood T cell repertoires in COVID-19. Only in-frame clones appear in the TCRdb table, and some are missing; sequencing was by immunoSEQ multiplex PCR. Of under 350,000 clones in the sample, around 88% were seen once. The sequenced sample consisted of peripheral blood. The receptors derive from a man aged 35-49 years with acute or convalescent COVID-19. The CDR3 runs from the conserved cysteine through the conserved F or W. Each record gives: V gene, clone size, J gene, D gene, CDR3 protein, CDR3 DNA. The D gene is left open where the match is weak. Not all rows give a size; the values are once, few, many and, for expanded clones, a class.

TRBV5-5	-	TRBJ1-3	-	CASSLQGKPLYF	TGTGCCAGCAGCCTTCAGGGAAAGCCGTTATATTTT
TRBV11-2	many	TRBJ2-7	-	CASSFGGEQYF	TGTGCCAGCAGCTTTGGAGGGGAGCAGTACTTC
TRBV11-3	-	TRBJ2-2	TRBD1	CASSLGQGAGELFF	TGTGCCAGCAGCCTAGGACAGGGGGCCGGGGAGCTGTTTTTT
TRBV30	-	TRBJ1-1	TRBD1	CAWLDRGLMNTEAFF	TGTGCCTGGTTGGACAGGGGCCTCATGAACACTGAAGCTTTCTTT
TRBV2	-	TRBJ2-1	TRBD2	CASSELSGGYNEQFF	TGTGCCAGCAGCGAACTCAGCGGGGGGTACAATGAGCAGTTCTTC
TRBV5-6	-	TRBJ1-1	TRBD1	CASSSTRSWTGGAGAEAFF	TGTGCCAGCAGCTCAACCCGATCCTGGACAGGGGGCGCAGGGGCTGAAGCTTTCTTT
TRBV7-2	-	TRBJ2-4	-	CATMWVGQNIQYF	TGTGCCACCATGTGGGTGGGCCAAAACATTCAGTACTTC
TRBV27	-	TRBJ2-2	-	CASSLTGREAGTF	TGTGCCAGCAGTTTAACAGGGAGGGAGGCGGGGACGTTT
TRBV6-5	-	TRBJ2-2	-	CASSYQGNTGELFF	TGTGCCAGCAGTTACCAGGGAAACACCGGGGAGCTGTTTTTT
TRBV5-1	-	TRBJ2-7	-	CASSLALGMSEQYF	TGCGCCAGCAGCTTGGCCCTCGGGATGAGCGAGCAGTACTTC
TRBV7-9	-	TRBJ2-3	TRBD1	CASSPRQGLLTDTQYF	TGTGCCAGCAGCCCCAGACAGGGATTGCTCACAGATACGCAGTATTTT
TRBV7-2	once	TRBJ1-2	-	CASSWVGREGGYTF	TGTGCCAGCTCCTGGGTGGGCAGGGAAGGAGGCTACACCTTC
TRBV5-1	-	TRBJ2-2	-	CASSQDRVNTGELFF	TGCGCCAGCAGCCAGGACAGAGTGAACACCGGGGAGCTGTTTTTT
TRBV9	-	TRBJ1-3	-	CASSPEGEGNTIYF	TGTGCCAGCAGCCCAGAAGGGGAAGGAAACACCATATATTTT
TRBV27	few	TRBJ1-1	TRBD1	CASSLDRGNTEAFF	TGTGCCAGCAGTTTGGACAGGGGGAACACTGAAGCTTTCTTT
TRBV5-1	-	TRBJ1-3	-	CASSSGHGSSGNTIYF	TGCGCCAGCAGCTCGGGACATGGTAGCTCTGGAAACACCATATATTTT